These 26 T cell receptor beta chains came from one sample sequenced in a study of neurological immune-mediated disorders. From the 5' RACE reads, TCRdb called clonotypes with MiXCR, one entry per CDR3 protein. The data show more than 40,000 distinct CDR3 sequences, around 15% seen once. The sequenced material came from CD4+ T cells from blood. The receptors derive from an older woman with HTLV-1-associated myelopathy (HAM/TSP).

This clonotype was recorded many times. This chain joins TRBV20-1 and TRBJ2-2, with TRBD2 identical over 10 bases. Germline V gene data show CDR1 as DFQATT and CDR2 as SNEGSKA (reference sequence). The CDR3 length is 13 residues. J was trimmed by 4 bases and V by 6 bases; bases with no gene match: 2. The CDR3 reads CSARTSGTGELFF. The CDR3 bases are TGCAGTGCGAGGACTAGCGGCACCGGGGAGCTGTTTTTT.

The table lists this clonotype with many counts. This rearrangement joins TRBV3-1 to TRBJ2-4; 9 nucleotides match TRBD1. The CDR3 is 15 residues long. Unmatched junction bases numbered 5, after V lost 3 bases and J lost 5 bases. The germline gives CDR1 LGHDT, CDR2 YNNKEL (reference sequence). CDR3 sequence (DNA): TGTGCCAGCAGCCAGGGACAGGGTATCCAAAACATTCAGTACTTC. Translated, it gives CASSQGQGIQNIQYF.

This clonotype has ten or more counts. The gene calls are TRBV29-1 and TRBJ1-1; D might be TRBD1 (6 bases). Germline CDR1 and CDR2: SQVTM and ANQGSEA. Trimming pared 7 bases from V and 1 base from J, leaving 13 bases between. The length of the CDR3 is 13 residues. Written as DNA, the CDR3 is TGCAGCGCATGGGGGGCGCCGAACACTGAAGCTTTCTTT. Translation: CSAWGAPNTEAFF.

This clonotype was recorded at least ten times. The CDR3 DNA follows: TGTGCCAGCAGCACTAGTGCGTCCTACAATGAGCAGTTCTTC. This gives the protein CASSTSASYNEQFF. The J gene is TRBJ2-1, the V gene TRBV12-3 or TRBV12-4, with D perhaps matching TRBD2 (5 bases). The CDR3 is 14 amino acids. Between the trimmed V and J ends, which lost 6 bases and 1 base, there was a span of 10 bases.

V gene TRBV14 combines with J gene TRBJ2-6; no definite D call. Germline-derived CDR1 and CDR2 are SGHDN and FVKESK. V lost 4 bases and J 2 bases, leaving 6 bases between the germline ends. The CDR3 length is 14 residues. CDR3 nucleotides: TGTGCCAGCAGCCCATTAACTGGGGCCAACGTCCTGACTTTC. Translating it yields CASSPLTGANVLTF.

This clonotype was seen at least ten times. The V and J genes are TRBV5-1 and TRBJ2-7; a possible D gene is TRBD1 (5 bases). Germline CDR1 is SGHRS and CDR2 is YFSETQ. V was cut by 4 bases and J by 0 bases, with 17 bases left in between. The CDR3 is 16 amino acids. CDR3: CASSKKSQVASYEQYF. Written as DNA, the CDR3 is TGCGCCAGCAGCAAAAAATCACAGGTCGCCTCCTACGAGCAGTACTTC.

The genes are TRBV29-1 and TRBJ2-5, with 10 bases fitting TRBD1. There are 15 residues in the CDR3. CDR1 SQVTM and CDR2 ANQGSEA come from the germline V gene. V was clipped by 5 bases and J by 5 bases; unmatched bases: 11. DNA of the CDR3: TGCAGCGTTCAAGCACCGGGACAGGGGCAGGAGACCCAGTACTTC. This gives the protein CSVQAPGQGQETQYF.

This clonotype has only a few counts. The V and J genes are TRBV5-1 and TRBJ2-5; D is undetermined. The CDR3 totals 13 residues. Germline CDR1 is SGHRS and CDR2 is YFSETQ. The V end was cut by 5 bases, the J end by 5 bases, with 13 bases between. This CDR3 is CASSPQRRETQYF. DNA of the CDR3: TGCGCCAGCAGTCCACAGAGAAGGGAGACCCAGTACTTC.

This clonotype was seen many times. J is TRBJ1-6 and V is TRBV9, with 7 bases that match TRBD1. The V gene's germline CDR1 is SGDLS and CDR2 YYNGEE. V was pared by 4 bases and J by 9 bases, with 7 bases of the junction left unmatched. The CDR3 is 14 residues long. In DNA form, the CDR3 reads TGTGCCAGCAGCTCTCGACAGGGACGTTCACCCCTCCACTTT. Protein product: CASSSRQGRSPLHF.

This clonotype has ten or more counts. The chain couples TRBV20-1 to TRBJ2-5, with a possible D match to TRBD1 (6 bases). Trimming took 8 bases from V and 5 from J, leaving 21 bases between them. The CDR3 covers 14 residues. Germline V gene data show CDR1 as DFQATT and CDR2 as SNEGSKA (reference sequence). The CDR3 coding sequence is TGCAGTTCCTCGGGCACAGGGTGGAGGGAGACCCAGTACTTC. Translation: CSSSGTGWRETQYF.

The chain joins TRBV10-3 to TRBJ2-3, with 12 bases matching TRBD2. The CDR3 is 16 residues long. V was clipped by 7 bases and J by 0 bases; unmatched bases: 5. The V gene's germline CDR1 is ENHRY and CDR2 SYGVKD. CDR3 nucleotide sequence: TGTGCCATCATGGCTAGCGGGGGGGCTAGCACAGATACGCAGTATTTT. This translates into CAIMASGGASTDTQYF.

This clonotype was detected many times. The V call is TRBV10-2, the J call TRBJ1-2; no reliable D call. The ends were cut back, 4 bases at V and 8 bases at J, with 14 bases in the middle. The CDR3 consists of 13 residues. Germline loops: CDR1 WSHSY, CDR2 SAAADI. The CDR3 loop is CASSGREGEGYTF. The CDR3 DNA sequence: TGCGCCAGCAGTGGGAGGGAAGGAGAAGGCTACACCTTC.

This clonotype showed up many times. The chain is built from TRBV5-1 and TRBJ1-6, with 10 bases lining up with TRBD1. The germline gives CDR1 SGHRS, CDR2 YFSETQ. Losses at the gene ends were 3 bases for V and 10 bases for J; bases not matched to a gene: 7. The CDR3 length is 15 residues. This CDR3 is CASSWETGGDSPLHF. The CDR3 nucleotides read TGCGCCAGCAGCTGGGAGACAGGGGGCGACTCACCCCTCCACTTT. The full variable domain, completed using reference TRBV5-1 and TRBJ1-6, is KAGVTQTPRYLIKTRGQQVTLSCSPISGHRSVSWYQQTPGQGLQFLFEYFSETQRNKGNFPGRFSGRQFSNSRSEMNVSTLELGDSALYLCASSWETGGDSPLHFGNGTRLTVT.

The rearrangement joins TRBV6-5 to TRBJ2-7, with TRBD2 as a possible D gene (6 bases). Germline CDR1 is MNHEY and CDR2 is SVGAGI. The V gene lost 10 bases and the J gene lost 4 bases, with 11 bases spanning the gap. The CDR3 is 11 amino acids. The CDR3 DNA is TGTGCCACCGGAGGGGTGTACGAGCAGTACTTC. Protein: CATGGVYEQYF.

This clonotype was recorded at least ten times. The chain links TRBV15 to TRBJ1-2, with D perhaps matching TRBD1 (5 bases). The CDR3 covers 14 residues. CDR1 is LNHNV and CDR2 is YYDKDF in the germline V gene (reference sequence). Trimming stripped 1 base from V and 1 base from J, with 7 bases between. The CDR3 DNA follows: TGTGCCACCAGCAGAGGGGGCGGTAACTATGGCTACACCTTC. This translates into CATSRGGGNYGYTF.

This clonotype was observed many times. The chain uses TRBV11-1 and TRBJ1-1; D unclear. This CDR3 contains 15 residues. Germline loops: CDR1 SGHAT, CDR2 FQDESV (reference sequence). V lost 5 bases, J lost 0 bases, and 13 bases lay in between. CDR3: CASSRRAELNTEAFF. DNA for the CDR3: TGTGCCAGCAGCCGACGGGCAGAGTTGAACACTGAAGCTTTCTTT.

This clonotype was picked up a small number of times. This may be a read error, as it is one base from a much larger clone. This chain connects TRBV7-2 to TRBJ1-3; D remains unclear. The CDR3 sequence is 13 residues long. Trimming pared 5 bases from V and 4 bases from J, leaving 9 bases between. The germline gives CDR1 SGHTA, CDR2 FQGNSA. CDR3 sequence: CASSPPWGNTIYF. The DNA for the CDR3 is TGTGCCAGCAGCCCCCCATGGGGAAACACCATATATTTT.

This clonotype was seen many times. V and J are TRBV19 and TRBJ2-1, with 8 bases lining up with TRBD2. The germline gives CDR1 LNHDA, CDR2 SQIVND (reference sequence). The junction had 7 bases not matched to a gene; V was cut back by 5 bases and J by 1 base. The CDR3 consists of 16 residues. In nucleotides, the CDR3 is TGTGCCAGTAGTGTGGTAGCGGGGTTTTCCTACAATGAGCAGTTCTTC. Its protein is CASSVVAGFSYNEQFF.

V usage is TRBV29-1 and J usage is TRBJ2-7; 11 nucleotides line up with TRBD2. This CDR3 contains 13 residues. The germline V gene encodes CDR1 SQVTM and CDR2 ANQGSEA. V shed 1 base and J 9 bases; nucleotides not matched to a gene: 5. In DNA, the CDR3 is TGCAGCGTTGAAGTTCAACTAGCGGGGGTGCAGTACTTC. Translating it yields CSVEVQLAGVQYF.

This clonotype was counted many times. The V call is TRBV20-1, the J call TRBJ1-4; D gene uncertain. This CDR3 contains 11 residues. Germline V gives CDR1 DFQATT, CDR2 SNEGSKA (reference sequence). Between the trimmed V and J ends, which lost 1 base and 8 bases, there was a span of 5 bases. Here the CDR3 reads CSARGPEKLFF. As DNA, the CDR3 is TGCAGTGCTAGAGGACCAGAAAAACTGTTTTTT.

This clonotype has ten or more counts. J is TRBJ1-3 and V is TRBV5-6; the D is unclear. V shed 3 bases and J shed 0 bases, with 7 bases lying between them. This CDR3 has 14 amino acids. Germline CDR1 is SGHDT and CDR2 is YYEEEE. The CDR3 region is CASSSYTSGNTIYF. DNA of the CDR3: TGTGCCAGCAGCTCTTATACCTCTGGAAACACCATATATTTT.

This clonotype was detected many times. The CDR3 region is CASSQLRQTGELFF. In nucleotides, the CDR3 is TGTGCCAGCAGCCAACTCCGACAGACCGGGGAGCTGTTTTTT. This chain links TRBV4-2 with TRBJ2-2, with a possible D match to TRBD1 (5 bases). The CDR3 is 14 residues long. In germline, CDR1 is LGHNA, CDR2 YNFKEQ. Trimming took 2 bases from V and 5 from J, leaving 9 bases between them.

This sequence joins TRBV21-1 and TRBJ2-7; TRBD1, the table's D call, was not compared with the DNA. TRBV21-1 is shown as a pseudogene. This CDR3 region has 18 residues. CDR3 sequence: CSSSFPGGGQGPSYEQYF. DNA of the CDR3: TGTTCCAGCAGCTTCCCCGGCGGTGGACAGGGACCCTCCTACGAGCAGTACTTC.

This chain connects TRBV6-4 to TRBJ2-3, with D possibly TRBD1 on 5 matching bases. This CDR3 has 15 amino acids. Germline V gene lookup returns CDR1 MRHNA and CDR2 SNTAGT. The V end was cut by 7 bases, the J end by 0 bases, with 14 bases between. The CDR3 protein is CASKHGQGSTDTQYF. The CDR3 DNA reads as TGTGCCAGCAAACATGGTCAGGGCAGCACAGATACGCAGTATTTT.

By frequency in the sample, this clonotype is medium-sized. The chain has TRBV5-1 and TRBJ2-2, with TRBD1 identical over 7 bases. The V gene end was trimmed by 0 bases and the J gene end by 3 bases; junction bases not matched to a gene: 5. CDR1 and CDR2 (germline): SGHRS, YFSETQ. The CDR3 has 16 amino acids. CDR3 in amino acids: CASSLALTGHTGELFF. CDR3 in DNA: TGCGCCAGCAGCTTGGCCCTGACAGGGCACACCGGGGAGCTGTTTTTT.

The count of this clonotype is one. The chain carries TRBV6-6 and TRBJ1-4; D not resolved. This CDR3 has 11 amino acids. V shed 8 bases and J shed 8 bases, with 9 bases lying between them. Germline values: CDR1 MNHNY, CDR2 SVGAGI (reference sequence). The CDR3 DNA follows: TGTGCCAGCGGGCTTTCCGAAAAACTGTTTTTT. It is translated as CASGLSEKLFF.